This T cell receptor beta chain was found in a study of graft-versus-host responses after intestinal transplantation. Study-wide background: Following induction with anti-thymocyte globulin, all recipients were given tacrolimus and steroids for two to four years. Study observations and caveats: High graft-versus-host to host-versus-graft T cell clonal ratios marked allografts of patients with graft-donor macrochimerism. The study associated peak circulating GvH clone levels with early post-transplant HvG declines. Recipient bone marrow held GvH clones, some seen earlier in ileum or blood.

The repertoire was sequenced with immunoSEQ multiplex PCR; TCRdb's copy has only in-frame clones and lacks some. The sample consists of fewer than 15,000 clones, approximately 84% of them appearing once. In regard to this clone: Its antigen is as yet unknown.

This CDR3 region has 14 residues. Germline CDR1 is MNHEY and CDR2 is SVGAGI. Trimming stripped 7 bases from V and 7 bases from J, with 18 bases between. The TCR originated in a human patient who received an intestinal transplant, so some T cells may come from the graft donor. V gene TRBV6-5 combines with J gene TRBJ2-3, with D perhaps matching TRBD1 or TRBD2 (7 bases each). Sequenced here: PBMCs, sampled after intestinal transplantation. The CDR3 DNA sequence: TGTGCCAGCACCAGGGGGGGGTCCTCCCATACGCAGTATTTT. It encodes CASTRGGSSHTQYF.